Listed below are T cell receptor beta chains from one sample, sequenced in a study of control samples from healthy donors and cancer patients. Data came from immunoSEQ multiplex PCR; TCRdb stores just in-frame clones and leaves some out. The data show roughly 100,000 clones, 92% seen once. The sequencing sample was made of blood. The receptors were gathered from a woman younger than 35 in good health. Each CDR3 is given with its conserved first and last residue. A D gene is named only where the DNA matches it firmly. For some rows the clone size is stated as once, few or many, or as a class when expanded; others skip it.

size,J,D,V,DNA,CDR3
-,TRBJ2-3,-,TRBV7-2,TGTGCCAGCAGGCCAGGGGGCACAGATACGCAGTATTTT,CASRPGGTDTQYF
once,TRBJ1-1,-,TRBV9,TGTGCCAGCAGCTCAAAGATTAGGGACACTGAAGCTTTCTTT,CASSSKIRDTEAFF
-,TRBJ2-5,TRBD2,TRBV6-2/TRBV6-3,TGTGCCAGCAGTTACTCTAGCGGGAGTTTGGAGACCCAGTACTTC,CASSYSSGSLETQYF
-,TRBJ2-3,-,TRBV5-6,TGTGCCAGCAGCTTGGTGGTAGTAGCAGATACGCAGTATTTT,CASSLVVVADTQYF
-,TRBJ2-7,TRBD1,TRBV19,TGTGCCGGTGAGACAGGGGACCCCTACGAGCAGTACTTC,CAGETGDPYEQYF
-,TRBJ1-2,-,TRBV29-1,TGCAGCGTTGAAAGCGATGGTGGCTACACCTTC,CSVESDGGYTF
-,TRBJ1-5,-,TRBV6-2/TRBV6-3,TGTGCCAGCAGTTACCGCGGTGATGCCAATCAGCCCCAGCATTTT,CASSYRGDANQPQHF
-,TRBJ2-3,TRBD1,TRBV4-1,TGCGCCAGCAGCCAAACCCCAGGGGGCGTATTCGATACGCAGTATTTT,CASSQTPGGVFDTQYF
once,TRBJ2-7,-,TRBV11-3,TGTGCCAGCAGCAGAGAGGGGGGCTCACCCGAGCAGTACTTC,CASSREGGSPEQYF
-,TRBJ1-4,TRBD1,TRBV6-2/TRBV6-3,TGTGCCAGCAGACCTGGGACAGATGAAAAACTGTTTTTT,CASRPGTDEKLFF
-,TRBJ2-7,-,TRBV30,TGTGCCTGGAGTGTACCCCCGATCTACGAGCAGTACTTC,CAWSVPPIYEQYF
-,TRBJ2-3,-,TRBV5-6,TGTGCCAGCAGCTCGGGCAGGCGGGATACGCAGTATTTT,CASSSGRRDTQYF
-,TRBJ2-7,-,TRBV9,TGTGCCAGCAGCGTAGGAAATCCTCTCTCCTACGAGCAGTACTTC,CASSVGNPLSYEQYF
-,TRBJ2-2,-,TRBV6-4,TGTGCCAGCAGTGACTCGAGTGCAGGGGCCACCGGGGAGCTGTTTTTT,CASSDSSAGATGELFF
-,TRBJ1-1,TRBD1,TRBV27,TGTGCCAGCAGTCCTCAACAGGGGAGGGCGAGCACTGAAGCTTTCTTT,CASSPQQGRASTEAFF
-,TRBJ1-4,-,TRBV7-2,TGTGCCAGCAGCTTAGGTTTTGCGTCTCAGAAGGAAAAACTGTTTTTT,CASSLGFASQKEKLFF
-,TRBJ2-1,-,TRBV9,TGTGCCAGCAGCGGAGTTCGTAGCTCCTACAATGAGCAGTTCTTC,CASSGVRSSYNEQFF
-,TRBJ1-5,-,TRBV6-1,TGTGCCAGCAGTGAAAGCAGGAGGGGGAATCAGCCCCAGCATTTT,CASSESRRGNQPQHF
-,TRBJ2-3,-,TRBV9,TGTGCCAGCAGCGTCAAGGGGACAGATACGCAGTATTTT,CASSVKGTDTQYF
-,TRBJ1-1,-,TRBV11-3,TGTGCCAGCAGCCTCGGGAGGGGAGGCACTGAAGCTTTCTTT,CASSLGRGGTEAFF
-,TRBJ2-1,-,TRBV28,TGTGCCAGCAGTTTAACCACGCCTCGGGGGCAGTTCTTC,CASSLTTPRGQFF
-,TRBJ2-1,-,TRBV9,TGTGCCAGCAGCGTAGTCGCGGCAGCCTACAATGAGCAGTTCTTC,CASSVVAAAYNEQFF
-,TRBJ2-7,TRBD1,TRBV24-1,TGTGCCACCAGTGATTCTTCAAGGACAGGCAAGGACGAGCAGTACTTC,CATSDSSRTGKDEQYF
-,TRBJ1-6,-,TRBV6-4,TGTGCCAGCAGTGACAGGGGTGGAAATTCACCCCTCCACTTT,CASSDRGGNSPLHF
-,TRBJ2-7,-,TRBV2,TGTGCCAGCAGTGAAGACCAAGTCGGGCCACTCTCCTACGAGCAGTACTTC,CASSEDQVGPLSYEQYF
-,TRBJ1-1,TRBD1,TRBV19,TGTGCCAGTAGCCAGGTCAGGGGGCGGAACACTGAAGCTTTCTTT,CASSQVRGRNTEAFF
-,TRBJ1-2,-,TRBV6-4,TGTGCCAGCAGTGTGAGCCTGGGGGACTATGGCTACACCTTC,CASSVSLGDYGYTF
-,TRBJ2-5,-,TRBV19,TGTGCCAGTAGTATAGGGGGACTGCGTCAAGAGACCCAGTACTTC,CASSIGGLRQETQYF
-,TRBJ2-7,-,TRBV9,TGTGCCAGCAGCGTTGGTAGCGGATCCTACGAGCAGTACTTC,CASSVGSGSYEQYF
-,TRBJ1-1,-,TRBV5-1,TGCGCCAGCGGGTGGGGAGGTGTTCACACTGAAGCTTTCTTT,CASGWGGVHTEAFF
-,TRBJ1-2,TRBD1,TRBV7-2,TGTGCCAGCAGCTCCCCGGGACAGGGGGCCAATAACTATGGCTACACCTTC,CASSSPGQGANNYGYTF